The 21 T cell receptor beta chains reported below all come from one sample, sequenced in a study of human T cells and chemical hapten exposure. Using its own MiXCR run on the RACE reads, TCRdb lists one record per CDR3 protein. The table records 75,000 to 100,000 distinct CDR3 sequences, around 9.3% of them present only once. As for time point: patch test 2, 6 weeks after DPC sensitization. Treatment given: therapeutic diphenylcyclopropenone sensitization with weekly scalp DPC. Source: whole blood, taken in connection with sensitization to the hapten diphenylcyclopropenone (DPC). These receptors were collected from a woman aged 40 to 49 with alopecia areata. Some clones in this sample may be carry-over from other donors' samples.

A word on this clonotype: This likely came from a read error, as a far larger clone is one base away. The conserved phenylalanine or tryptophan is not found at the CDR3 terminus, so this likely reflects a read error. CDR3 coding DNA: TGTGCCAGCAGCTTCCAAGAGACCCAGTACCTC. Translating it yields CASSFQETQYL. The genes are TRBV5-6 and TRBJ2-5; no definite D call. The germline gives CDR1 SGHDT, CDR2 YYEEEE. Between the trimmed V and J ends, which lost 2 bases and 1 base, there was a span of 0 bases. This CDR3 contains 11 residues.

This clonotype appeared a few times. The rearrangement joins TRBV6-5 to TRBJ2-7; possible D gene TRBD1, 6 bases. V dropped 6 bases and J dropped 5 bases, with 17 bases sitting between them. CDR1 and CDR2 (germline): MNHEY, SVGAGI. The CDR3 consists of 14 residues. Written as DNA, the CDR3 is TGTGCCAGCAGCCCCGGACAGCGTCGGAACGAGCAGTACTTC. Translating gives CASSPGQRRNEQYF.

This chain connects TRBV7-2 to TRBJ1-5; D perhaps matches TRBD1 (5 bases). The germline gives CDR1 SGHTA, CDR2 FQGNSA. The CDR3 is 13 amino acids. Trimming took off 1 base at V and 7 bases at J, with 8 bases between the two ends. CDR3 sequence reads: CASSLVGGQPQHF. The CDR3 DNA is TGTGCCAGCAGCTTAGTCGGGGGGCAGCCCCAGCATTTT.

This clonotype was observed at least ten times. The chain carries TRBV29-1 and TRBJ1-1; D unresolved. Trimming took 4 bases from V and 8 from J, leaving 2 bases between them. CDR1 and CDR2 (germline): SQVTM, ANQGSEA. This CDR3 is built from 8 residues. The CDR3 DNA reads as TGCAGCGTTGGCGAAGCTTTCTTT. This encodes CSVGEAFF.

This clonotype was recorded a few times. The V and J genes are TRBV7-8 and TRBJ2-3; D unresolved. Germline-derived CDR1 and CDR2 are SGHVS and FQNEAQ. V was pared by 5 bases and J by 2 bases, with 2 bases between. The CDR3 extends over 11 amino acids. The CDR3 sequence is CASSNTDTQYF. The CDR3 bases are TGTGCCAGCAGCAACACAGATACGCAGTATTTT.

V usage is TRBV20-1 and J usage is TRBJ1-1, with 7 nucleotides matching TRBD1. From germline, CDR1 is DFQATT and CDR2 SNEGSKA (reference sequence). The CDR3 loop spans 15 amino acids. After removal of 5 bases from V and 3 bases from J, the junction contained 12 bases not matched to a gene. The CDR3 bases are TGCAGTGCTGGGACAGCTAGAACCTTGGACACTGAAGCTTTCTTT. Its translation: CSAGTARTLDTEAFF.

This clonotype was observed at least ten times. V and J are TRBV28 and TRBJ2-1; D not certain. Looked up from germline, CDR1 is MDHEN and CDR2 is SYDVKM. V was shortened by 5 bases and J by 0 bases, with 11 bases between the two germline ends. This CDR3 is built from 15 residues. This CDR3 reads CASSRRPISYNEQFF. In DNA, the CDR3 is TGTGCCAGCAGTAGGCGACCGATCTCCTACAATGAGCAGTTCTTC.

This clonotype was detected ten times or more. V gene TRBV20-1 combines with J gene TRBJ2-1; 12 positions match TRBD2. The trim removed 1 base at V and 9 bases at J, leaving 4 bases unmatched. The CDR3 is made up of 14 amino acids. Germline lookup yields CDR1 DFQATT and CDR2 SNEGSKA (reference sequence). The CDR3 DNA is TGCAGTGCTAGAGCGACTAGCGGGAGAGGTGAGCAGTTCTTC. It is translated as CSARATSGRGEQFF.

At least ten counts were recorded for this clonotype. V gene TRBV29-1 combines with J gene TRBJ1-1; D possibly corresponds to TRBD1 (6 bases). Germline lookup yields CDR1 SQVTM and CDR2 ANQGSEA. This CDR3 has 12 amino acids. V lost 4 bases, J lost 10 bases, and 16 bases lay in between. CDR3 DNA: TGCAGCGTTGGCCACAGGGAAGGTGGAGCTTTCTTT. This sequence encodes CSVGHREGGAFF. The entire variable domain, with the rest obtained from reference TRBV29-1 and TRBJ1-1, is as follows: SAVISQKPSRDICQRGTSLTIQCQVDSQVTMMFWYRQQPGQSLTLIATANQGSEATYESGFVIDKFPISRPNLTFSTLTVSNMSPEDSSIYLCSVGHREGGAFFGQGTRLTVV.

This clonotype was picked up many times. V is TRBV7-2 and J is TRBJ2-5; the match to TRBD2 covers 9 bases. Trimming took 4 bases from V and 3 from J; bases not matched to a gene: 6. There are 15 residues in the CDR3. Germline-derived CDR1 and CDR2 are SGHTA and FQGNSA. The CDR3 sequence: CASSSTSGKEETQYF. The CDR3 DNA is TGTGCCAGCAGCTCGACTAGCGGAAAGGAAGAGACCCAGTACTTC.

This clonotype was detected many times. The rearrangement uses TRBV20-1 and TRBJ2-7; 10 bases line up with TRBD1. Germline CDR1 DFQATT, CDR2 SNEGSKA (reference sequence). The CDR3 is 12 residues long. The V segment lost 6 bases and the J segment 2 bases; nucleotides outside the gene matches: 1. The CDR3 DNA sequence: TGCAGTGCAGGACAGGGGGCCTACGAGCAGTACTTC. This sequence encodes CSAGQGAYEQYF.

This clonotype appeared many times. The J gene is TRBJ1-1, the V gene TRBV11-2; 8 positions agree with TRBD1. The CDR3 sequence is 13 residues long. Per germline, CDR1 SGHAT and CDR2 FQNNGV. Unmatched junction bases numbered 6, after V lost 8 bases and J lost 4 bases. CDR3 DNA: TGTGCCAGCCGGCCGACAGGGGTCACTGAAGCTTTCTTT. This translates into CASRPTGVTEAFF.

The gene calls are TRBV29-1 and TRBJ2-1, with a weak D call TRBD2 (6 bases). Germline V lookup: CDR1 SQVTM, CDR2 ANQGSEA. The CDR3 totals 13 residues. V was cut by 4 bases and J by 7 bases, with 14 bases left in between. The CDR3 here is CSVGPGLRNEQFF. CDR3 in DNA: TGCAGCGTTGGTCCGGGACTCAGAAATGAGCAGTTCTTC.

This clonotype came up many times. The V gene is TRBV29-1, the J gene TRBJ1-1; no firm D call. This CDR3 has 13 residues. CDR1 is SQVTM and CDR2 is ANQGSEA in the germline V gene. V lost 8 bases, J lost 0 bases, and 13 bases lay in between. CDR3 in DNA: TGCAGCTCTTGCGCATGGCTGAACACTGAAGCTTTCTTT. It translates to CSSCAWLNTEAFF.

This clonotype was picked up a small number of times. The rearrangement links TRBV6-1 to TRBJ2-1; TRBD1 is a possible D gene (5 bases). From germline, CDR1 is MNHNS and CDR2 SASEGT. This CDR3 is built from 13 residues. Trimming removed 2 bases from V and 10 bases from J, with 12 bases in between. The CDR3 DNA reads TGTGCCAGCAGTGAACCCCAGGGCCCGGAGCAGTTCTTC. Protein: CASSEPQGPEQFF.

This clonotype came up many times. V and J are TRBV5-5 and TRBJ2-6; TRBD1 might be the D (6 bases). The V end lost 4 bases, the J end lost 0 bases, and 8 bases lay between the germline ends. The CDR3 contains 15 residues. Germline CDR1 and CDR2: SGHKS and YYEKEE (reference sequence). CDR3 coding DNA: TGTGCCAGCAGCAAACAGGGCTCTGGGGCCAACGTCCTGACTTTC. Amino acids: CASSKQGSGANVLTF.

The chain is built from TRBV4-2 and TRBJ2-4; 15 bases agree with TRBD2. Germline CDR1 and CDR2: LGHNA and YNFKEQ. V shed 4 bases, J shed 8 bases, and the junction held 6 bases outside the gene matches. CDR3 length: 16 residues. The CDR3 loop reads CASSPGLAGGTDIQYF. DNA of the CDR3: TGTGCCAGCAGCCCAGGACTAGCGGGAGGGACGGACATTCAGTACTTC.

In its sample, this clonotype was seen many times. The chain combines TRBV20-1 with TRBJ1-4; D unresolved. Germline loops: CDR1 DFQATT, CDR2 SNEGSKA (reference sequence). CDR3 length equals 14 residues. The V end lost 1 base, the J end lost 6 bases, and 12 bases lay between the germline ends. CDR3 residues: CSARAPAEHEKLFF. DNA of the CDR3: TGCAGTGCTAGAGCCCCGGCGGAACATGAAAAACTGTTTTTT.

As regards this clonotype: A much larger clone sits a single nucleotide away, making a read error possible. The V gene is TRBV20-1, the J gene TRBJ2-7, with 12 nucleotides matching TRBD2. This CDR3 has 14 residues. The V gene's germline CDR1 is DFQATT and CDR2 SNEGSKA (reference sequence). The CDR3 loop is CSASRLAGVNEQHF. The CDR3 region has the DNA TGCAGTGCTAGTCGACTAGCGGGAGTTAACGAGCAGCACTTC.

This CDR3 is CASSYPTSGEQFF. The CDR3 DNA sequence: TGTGCCAGCAGTTACCCGACTAGCGGAGAGCAGTTCTTC. The rearrangement uses TRBV27 and TRBJ2-1; 9 bases line up with TRBD2. The V gene's germline CDR1 is MNHEY and CDR2 SMNVEV (reference sequence). J gave up 10 bases and V 4 bases, and 5 bases lay outside the gene matches. The CDR3 consists of 13 residues.

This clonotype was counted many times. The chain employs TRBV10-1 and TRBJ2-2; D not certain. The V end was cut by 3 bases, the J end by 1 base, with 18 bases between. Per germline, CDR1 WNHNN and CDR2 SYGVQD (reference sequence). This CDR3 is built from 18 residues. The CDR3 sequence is CASSDRGSRLKNTGELFF. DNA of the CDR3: TGCGCCAGCAGTGATAGAGGCTCTCGACTGAAGAACACCGGGGAGCTGTTTTTT.